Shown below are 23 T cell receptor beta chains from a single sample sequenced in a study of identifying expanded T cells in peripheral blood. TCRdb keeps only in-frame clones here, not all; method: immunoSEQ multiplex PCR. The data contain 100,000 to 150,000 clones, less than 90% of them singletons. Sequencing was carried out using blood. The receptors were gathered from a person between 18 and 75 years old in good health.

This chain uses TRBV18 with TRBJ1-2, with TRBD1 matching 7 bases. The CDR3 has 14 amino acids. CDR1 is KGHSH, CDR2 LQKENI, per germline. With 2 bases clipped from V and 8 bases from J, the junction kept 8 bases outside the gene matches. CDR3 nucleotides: TGTGCCAGCTCACCAGAACGGGACAGAGGCGGCTACACCTTC. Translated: CASSPERDRGGYTF.

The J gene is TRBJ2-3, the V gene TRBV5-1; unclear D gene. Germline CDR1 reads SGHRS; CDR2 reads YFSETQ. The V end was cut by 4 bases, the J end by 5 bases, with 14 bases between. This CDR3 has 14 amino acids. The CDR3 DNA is TGCGCCAGCAGCATTGGGTCTAATCAAGATACGCAGTATTTT. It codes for CASSIGSNQDTQYF.

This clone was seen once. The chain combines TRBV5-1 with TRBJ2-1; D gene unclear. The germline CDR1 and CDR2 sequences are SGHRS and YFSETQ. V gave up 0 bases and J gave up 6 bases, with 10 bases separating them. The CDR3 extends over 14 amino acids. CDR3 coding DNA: TGCGCCAGCAGCTTGGAACTGGGCGGCAATGAGCAGTTCTTC. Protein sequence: CASSLELGGNEQFF.

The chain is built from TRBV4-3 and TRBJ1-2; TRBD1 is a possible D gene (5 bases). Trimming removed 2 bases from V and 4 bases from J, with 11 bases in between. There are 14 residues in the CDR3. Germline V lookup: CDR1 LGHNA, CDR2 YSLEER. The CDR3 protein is CASSQLGQGYGYTF. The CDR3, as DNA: TGCGCCAGCAGCCAACTAGGGCAGGGCTATGGCTACACCTTC.

The CDR3 sequence: CASRTPRGEQFF. CDR3 DNA sequence: TGTGCCTCACGGACCCCCCGGGGTGAGCAGTTCTTC. The rearrangement joins TRBV19 to TRBJ2-1; a possible D gene is TRBD2 (5 bases). With 11 bases removed from V and 9 bases from J, the gap between germline ends came to 17 bases. Germline CDR1 LNHDA, CDR2 SQIVND (reference sequence). This CDR3 region has 12 residues.

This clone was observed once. The CDR3 sequence: CASSGGQGSYEQYF. CDR3 nucleotide sequence: TGTGCCAGCAGCGGGGGACAGGGCTCCTACGAGCAGTACTTC. J is TRBJ2-7 and V is TRBV9, with TRBD1 matching over 9 bases. The germline V gene has CDR1 SGDLS and CDR2 YYNGEE. This CDR3 has 14 amino acids. J lost 0 bases, V lost 3 bases, and 1 base had no gene match.

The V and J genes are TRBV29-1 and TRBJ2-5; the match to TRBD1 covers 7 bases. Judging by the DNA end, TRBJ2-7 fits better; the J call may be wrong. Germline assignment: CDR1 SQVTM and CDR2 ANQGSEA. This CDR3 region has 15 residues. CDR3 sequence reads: CSVEDLQGVTYEQYF. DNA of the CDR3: TGCAGCGTTGAAGATCTTCAGGGGGTCACCTACGAGCAGTACTTC.

CDR3 in DNA: TGTGCCAGTAGGGGTTGGAAAGAAAGCAATCAGCCCCAGCATTTT. Translating it yields CASRGWKESNQPQHF. The rearrangement joins TRBV19 to TRBJ1-5; D not certain. The CDR3 spans 15 residues. V lost 6 bases, J lost 1 base, and 13 bases lay in between. Germline loops: CDR1 LNHDA, CDR2 SQIVND (reference sequence).

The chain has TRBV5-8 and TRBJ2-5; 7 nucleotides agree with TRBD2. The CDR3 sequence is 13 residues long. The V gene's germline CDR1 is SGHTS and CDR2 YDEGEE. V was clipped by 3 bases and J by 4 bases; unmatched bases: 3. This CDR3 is CASSSWGGETQYF. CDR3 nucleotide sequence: TGTGCCAGCAGCTCATGGGGGGGAGAGACCCAGTACTTC. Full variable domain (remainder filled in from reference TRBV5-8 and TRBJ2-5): EAGVTQSPTHLIKTRGQQATLRCSPISGHTSVYWYQQALGLGLQFLLWYDEGEERNRGNFPPRFSGRQFPNYSSELNVNALELEDSALYLCASSSWGGETQYFGPGTRLLVL.

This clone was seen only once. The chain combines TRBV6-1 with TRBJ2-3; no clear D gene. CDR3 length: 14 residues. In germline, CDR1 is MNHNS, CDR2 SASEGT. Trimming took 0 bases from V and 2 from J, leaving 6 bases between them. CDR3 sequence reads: CASSEAANTDTQYF. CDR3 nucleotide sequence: TGTGCCAGCAGTGAAGCGGCAAACACAGATACGCAGTATTTT.

The CDR3 bases are TGTGCCAGCAGCGCCCGGGGCACAGATACGCAGTATTTT. Its protein is CASSARGTDTQYF. V usage is TRBV7-8 and J usage is TRBJ2-3; D uncertain. The ends were cut back, 5 bases at V and 1 base at J, with 7 bases in the middle. Germline loops: CDR1 SGHVS, CDR2 FQNEAQ. The CDR3 sequence is 13 residues long. Using reference TRBV7-8 and TRBJ2-3 for the parts outside the CDR3, the full variable domain is GAGVSQSPRYKVAKRGQDVALRCDPISGHVSLFWYQQALGQGPEFLTYFQNEAQLDKSGLPSDRFFAERPEGSVSTLKIQRTQQEDSAVYLCASSARGTDTQYFGPGTRLTVL.

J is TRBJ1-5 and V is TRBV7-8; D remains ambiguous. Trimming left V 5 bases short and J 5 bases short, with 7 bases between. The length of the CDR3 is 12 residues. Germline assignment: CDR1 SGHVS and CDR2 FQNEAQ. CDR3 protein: CASSRLDQPQHF. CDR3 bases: TGTGCCAGCAGCCGACTGGATCAGCCCCAGCATTTT.

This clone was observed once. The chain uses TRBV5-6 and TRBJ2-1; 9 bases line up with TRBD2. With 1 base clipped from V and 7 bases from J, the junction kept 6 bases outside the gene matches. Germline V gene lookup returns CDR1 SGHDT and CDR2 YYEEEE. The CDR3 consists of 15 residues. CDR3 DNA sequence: TGTGCCAGCAGCTTGCTAGCGGGGTTTACTAATGAGCAGTTCTTC. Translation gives CASSLLAGFTNEQFF.

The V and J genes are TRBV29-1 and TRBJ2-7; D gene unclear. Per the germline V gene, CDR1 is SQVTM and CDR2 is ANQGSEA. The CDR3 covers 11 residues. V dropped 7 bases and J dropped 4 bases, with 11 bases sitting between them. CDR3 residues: CSAEDGYEQYF. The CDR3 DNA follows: TGCAGCGCCGAGGACGGTTACGAGCAGTACTTC.

This CDR3 is CASSPTGQTHEQYF. CDR3 coding DNA: TGTGCCAGCAGCCCAACGGGACAGACCCACGAGCAGTACTTC. The rearrangement joins TRBV7-2 to TRBJ2-7, with 7 bases identical to TRBD1. J gave up 5 bases and V 5 bases, and 9 bases lay outside the gene matches. CDR1 SGHTA and CDR2 FQGNSA come from the germline V gene. This CDR3 is built from 14 residues.

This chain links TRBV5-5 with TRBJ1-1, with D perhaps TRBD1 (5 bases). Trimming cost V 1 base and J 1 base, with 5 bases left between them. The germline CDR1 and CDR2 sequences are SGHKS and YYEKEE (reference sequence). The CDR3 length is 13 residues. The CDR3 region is CASSLTGNTEAFF. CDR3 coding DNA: TGTGCCAGCAGCTTGACAGGGAACACTGAAGCTTTCTTT.

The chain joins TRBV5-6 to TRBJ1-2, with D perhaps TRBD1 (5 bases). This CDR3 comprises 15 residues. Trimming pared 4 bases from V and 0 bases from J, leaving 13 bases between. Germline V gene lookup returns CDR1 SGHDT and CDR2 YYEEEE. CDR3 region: CASSQGQGTNYGYTF. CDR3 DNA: TGTGCCAGCAGCCAAGGGCAGGGAACTAACTATGGCTACACCTTC.

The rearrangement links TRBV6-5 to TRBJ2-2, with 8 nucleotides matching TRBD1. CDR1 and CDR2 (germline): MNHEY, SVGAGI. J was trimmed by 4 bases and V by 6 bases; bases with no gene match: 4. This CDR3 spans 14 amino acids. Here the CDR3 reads CASRATGGTGELFF. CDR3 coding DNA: TGTGCCAGCAGGGCAACAGGGGGCACCGGGGAGCTGTTTTTT.

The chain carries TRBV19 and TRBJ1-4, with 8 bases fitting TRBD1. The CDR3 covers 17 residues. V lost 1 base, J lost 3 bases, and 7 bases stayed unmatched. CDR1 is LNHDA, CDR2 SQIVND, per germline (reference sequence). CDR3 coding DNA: TGTGCCAGTAGTATAGTGAGTCAGGGGGCCGCTAATGAAAAACTGTTTTTT. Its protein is CASSIVSQGAANEKLFF. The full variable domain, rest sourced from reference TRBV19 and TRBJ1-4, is DGGITQSPKYLFRKEGQNVTLSCEQNLNHDAMYWYRQDPGQGLRLIYYSQIVNDFQKGDIAEGYSVSREKKESFPLTVTSAQKNPTAFYLCASSIVSQGAANEKLFFGSGTQLSVL.

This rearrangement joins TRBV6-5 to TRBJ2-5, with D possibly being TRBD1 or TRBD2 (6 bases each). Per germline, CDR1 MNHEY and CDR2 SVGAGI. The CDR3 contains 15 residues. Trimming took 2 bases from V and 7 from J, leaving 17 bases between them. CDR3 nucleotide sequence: TGTGCCAGCAGTTACCGTGGTTCAGGGGAGGCGACCCAGTACTTC. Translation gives CASSYRGSGEATQYF.

In DNA form, the CDR3 reads TGTGCCAGCAGGAACGTAGGGACACTACAAGAGACCCAGTACTTC. Residues: CASRNVGTLQETQYF. This sequence joins TRBV5-4 and TRBJ2-5; perhaps TRBD1 as D (6 bases). Deletions cut 5 bases from V and 2 bases from J, with 16 bases between. CDR3 length: 15 amino acids. Germline V gene data show CDR1 as SGHNT and CDR2 as YYREEE (reference sequence).

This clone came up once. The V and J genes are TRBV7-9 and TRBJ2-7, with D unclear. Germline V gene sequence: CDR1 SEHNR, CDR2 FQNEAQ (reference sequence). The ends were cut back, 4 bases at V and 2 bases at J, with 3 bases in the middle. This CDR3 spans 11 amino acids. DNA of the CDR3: TGTGCCAGCAGCTCAACCTACGAGCAGTACTTC. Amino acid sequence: CASSSTYEQYF.

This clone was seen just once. CDR3: CASRNTGELFF. CDR3 nucleotide sequence: TGTGCCAGTAGAAACACCGGGGAGCTGTTTTTT. The J gene is TRBJ2-2, the V gene TRBV19, with D hard to call. The CDR3 has 11 amino acids. The germline CDR1 and CDR2 sequences are LNHDA and SQIVND (reference sequence). Trimming shortened V by 6 bases and J by 2 bases, and 1 base separated the two germline ends.